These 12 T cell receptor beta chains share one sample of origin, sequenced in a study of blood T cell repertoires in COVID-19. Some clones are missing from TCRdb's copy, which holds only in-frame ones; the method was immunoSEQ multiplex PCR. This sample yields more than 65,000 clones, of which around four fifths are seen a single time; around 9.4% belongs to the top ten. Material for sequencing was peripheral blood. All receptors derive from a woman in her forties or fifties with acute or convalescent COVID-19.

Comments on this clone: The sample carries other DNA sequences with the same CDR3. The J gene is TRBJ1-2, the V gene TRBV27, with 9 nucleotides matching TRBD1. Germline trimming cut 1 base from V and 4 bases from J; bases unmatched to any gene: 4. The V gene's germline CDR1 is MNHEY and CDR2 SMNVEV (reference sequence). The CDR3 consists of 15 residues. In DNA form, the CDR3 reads TGTGCCAGCAGTTTATTGGGACAGGGACTCTATGGCTACACCTTC. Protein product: CASSLLGQGLYGYTF.

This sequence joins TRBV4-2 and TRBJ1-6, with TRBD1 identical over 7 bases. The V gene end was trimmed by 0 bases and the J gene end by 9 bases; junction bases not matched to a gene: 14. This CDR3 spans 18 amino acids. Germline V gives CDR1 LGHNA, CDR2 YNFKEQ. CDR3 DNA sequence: TGTGCCAGCAGCCAAGATTTGGGTGACAGGGTCGGGCGTTCACCCCTCCACTTT. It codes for CASSQDLGDRVGRSPLHF.

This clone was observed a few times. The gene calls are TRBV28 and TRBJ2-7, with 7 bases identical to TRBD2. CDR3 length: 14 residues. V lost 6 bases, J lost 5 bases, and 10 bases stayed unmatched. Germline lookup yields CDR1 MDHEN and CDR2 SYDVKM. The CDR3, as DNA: TGTGCCAGCAGGAAGCTAGCGGAAAGTAACGAGCAGTACTTC. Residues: CASRKLAESNEQYF.

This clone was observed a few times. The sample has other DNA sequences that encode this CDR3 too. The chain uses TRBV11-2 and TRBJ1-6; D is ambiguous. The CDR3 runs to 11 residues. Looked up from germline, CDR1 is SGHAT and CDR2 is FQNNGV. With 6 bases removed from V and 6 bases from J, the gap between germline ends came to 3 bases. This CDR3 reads CASRANSPLHF. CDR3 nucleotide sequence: TGTGCCAGCAGAGCTAATTCACCCCTCCACTTT.

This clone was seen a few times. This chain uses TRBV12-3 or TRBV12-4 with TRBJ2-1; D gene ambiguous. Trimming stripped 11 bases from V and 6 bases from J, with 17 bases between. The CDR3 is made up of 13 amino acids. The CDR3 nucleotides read TGTGCCTGCGGTGGTCTAGTGGGCAATGAGCAGTTCTTC. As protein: CACGGLVGNEQFF.

CDR3 protein: CASTGQGLTEAFF. CDR3 nucleotide sequence: TGTGCCAGCACTGGACAGGGTTTGACTGAAGCTTTCTTT. The rearrangement uses TRBV2 and TRBJ1-1; the match to TRBD1 covers 8 bases. The CDR3 contains 13 residues. The V gene end was trimmed by 7 bases and the J gene end by 5 bases; junction bases not matched to a gene: 6. In germline, CDR1 is SNHLY, CDR2 FYNNEI.

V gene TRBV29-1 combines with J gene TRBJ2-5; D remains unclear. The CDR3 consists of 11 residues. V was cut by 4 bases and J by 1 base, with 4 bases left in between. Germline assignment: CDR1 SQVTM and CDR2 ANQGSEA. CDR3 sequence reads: CSVGLQETQYF. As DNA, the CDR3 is TGCAGCGTTGGACTCCAAGAGACCCAGTACTTC.

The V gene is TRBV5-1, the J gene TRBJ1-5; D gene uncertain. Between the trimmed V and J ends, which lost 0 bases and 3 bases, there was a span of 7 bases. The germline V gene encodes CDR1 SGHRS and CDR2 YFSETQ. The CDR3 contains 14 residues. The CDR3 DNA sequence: TGCGCCAGCAGCTTGGGTCAGGTCAATCAGCCCCAGCATTTT. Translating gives CASSLGQVNQPQHF. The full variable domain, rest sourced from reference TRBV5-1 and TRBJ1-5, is KAGVTQTPRYLIKTRGQQVTLSCSPISGHRSVSWYQQTPGQGLQFLFEYFSETQRNKGNFPGRFSGRQFSNSRSEMNVSTLELGDSALYLCASSLGQVNQPQHFGDGTRLSIL.

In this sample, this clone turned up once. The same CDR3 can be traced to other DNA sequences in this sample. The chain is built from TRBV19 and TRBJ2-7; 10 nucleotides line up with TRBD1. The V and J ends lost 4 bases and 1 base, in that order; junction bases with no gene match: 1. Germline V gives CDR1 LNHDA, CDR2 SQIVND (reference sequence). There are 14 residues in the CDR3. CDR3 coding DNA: TGTGCCAGTAGTAGGACAGGGGGGTCCTACGAGCAGTACTTC. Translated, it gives CASSRTGGSYEQYF.

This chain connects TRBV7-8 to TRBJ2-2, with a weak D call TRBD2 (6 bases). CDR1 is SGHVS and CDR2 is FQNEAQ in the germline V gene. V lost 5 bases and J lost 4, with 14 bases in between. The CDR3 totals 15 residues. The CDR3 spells CASSRGGVGTGELFF. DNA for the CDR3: TGTGCCAGCAGCCGAGGCGGGGTGGGCACCGGGGAGCTGTTTTTT.

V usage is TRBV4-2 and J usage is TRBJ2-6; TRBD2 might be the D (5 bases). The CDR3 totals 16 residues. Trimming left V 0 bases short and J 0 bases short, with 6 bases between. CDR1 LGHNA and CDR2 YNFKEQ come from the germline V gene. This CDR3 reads CASSQDGSSGANVLTF. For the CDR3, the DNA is TGTGCCAGCAGCCAAGATGGGAGCTCTGGGGCCAACGTCCTGACTTTC.

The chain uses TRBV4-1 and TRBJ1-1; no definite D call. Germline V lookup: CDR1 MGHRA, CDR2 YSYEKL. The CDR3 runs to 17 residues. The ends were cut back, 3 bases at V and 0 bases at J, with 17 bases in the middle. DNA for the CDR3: TGCGCCAGCAGCCAGCGGGCACCTACCACCTTGAACACTGAAGCTTTCTTT. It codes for CASSQRAPTTLNTEAFF.